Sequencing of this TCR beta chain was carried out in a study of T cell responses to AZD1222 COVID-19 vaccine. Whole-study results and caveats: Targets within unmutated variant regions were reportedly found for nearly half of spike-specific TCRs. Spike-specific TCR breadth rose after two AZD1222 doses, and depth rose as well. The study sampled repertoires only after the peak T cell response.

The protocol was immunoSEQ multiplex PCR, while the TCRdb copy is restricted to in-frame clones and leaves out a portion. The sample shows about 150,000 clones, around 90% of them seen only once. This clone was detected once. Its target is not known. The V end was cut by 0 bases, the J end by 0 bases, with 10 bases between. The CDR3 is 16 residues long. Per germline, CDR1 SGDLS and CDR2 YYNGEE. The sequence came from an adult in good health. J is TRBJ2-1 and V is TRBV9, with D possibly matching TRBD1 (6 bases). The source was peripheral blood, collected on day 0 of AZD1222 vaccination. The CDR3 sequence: CASSVGGRHSYNEQFF. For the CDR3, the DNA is TGTGCCAGCAGCGTAGGGGGGCGGCACTCCTACAATGAGCAGTTCTTC. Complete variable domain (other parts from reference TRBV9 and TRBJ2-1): DSGVTQTPKHLITATGQRVTLRCSPRSGDLSVYWYQQSLDQGLQFLIQYYNGEERAKGNILERFSAQQFPDLHSELNLSSLELGDSALYFCASSVGGRHSYNEQFFGPGTRLTVL.